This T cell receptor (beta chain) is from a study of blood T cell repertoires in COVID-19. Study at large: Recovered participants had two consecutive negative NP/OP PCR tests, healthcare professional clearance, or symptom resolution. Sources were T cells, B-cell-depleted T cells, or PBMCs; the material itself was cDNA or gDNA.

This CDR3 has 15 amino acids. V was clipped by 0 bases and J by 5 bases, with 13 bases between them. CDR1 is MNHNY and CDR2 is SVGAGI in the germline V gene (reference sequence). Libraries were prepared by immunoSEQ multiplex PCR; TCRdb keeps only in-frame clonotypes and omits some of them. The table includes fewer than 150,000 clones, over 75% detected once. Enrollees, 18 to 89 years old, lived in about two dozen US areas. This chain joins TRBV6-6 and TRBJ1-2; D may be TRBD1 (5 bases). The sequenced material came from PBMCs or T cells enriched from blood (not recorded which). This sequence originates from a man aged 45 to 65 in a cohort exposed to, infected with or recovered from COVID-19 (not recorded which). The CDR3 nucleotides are TGTGCCAGCAGTTACTCGGAGGGACTAGGGTATGGCTACACCTTC. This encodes CASSYSEGLGYGYTF.